This T cell receptor (beta chain) was observed in a study of blood T cell repertoires in COVID-19. Study background: The origin of the acute and convalescent COVID-19 samples was the United States, Italy and Spain. Sources were T cells, B-cell-depleted T cells, or PBMCs; the material itself was cDNA or gDNA.

This CDR3 contains 14 residues. Looked up from germline, CDR1 is KGHSH and CDR2 is LQKENI. V lost 4 bases to trimming and J lost 2 bases, with 9 bases between them. Original processing methods: Researchers report that nucleated cell counts were estimated from reference gene primer amplification. Clones were read by immunoSEQ multiplex PCR, and TCRdb kept only the in-frame ones, dropping some. V and J calls plus clone size are reproduced from that table; the DNA served to infer D and trimming. This sample has 250,000 or so clones; 86% occur once, and the top ten carry 9% to 15%. Material: peripheral blood. The receptor's source is an elderly man with acute or convalescent COVID-19. The rearrangement links TRBV18 to TRBJ1-5, with D unclear. The CDR3 here is CASSLEGGNQPQHF. CDR3 DNA: TGTGCCAGCTCACTAGAGGGTGGCAATCAGCCCCAGCATTTT.